This T cell receptor (beta chain) was profiled in a study of T cell responses to AZD1222 COVID-19 vaccine. CDR3 length equals 13 residues. The V and J ends lost 5 bases and 3 bases respectively, with 11 bases between them. The germline gives CDR1 LNHDA, CDR2 SQIVND (reference sequence). Produced via immunoSEQ multiplex PCR; TCRdb's table is partial and in-frame only. The sample shows more than 75,000 clones, more than 85% of them seen only once. This clone turned up a few times. The origin of this receptor is an adult in good health. V is TRBV19 and J is TRBJ2-7, with a possible D match to TRBD1 (5 bases). The input for sequencing was peripheral blood, taken on day 0 of AZD1222 vaccination. CDR3 in amino acids: CASSPHGHYEQYF. In nucleotides, the CDR3 is TGTGCCAGTAGTCCCCACGGACACTACGAGCAGTACTTC.